These T cell receptor beta chains were read from a single sample in a study of CXCR3-negative and CXCR3-positive naive CD8 T cells. TCRdb re-analyzed the 5' RACE reads; it lists each CDR3 protein once, without DNA. The sample table sets out 80,000 to 95,000 distinct CDR3 sequences. The sequencing input was naive CXCR3- CD8+ T cells from blood. These receptors originate from a human donor in good health. Some clones in this sample may be carry-over from other donors' samples. Each CDR3 is given with its conserved first and last residue. Fields, in order: J gene, V gene, CDR3 protein.

j_call: TRBJ2-1; v_call: TRBV28; cdr3_aa: CASILGGEDEQFF
j_call: TRBJ2-1; v_call: TRBV5-4; cdr3_aa: CASSGRDLREQFF
j_call: TRBJ2-1; v_call: TRBV6-2/TRBV6-3; cdr3_aa: CASSYSPGTVSSYNEQFF
j_call: TRBJ2-1; v_call: TRBV5-1; cdr3_aa: CASSPGQGARDF
j_call: TRBJ1-2; v_call: TRBV6-6; cdr3_aa: CASSLPGQNLYGYTF
j_call: TRBJ2-7; v_call: TRBV7-6; cdr3_aa: CASSLEDIGRGPYEQYF
j_call: TRBJ2-1; v_call: TRBV6-5; cdr3_aa: CASSQDRVVTSYNEQFF
j_call: TRBJ1-2; v_call: TRBV27; cdr3_aa: CASSLLSGGPNNYGYTF
j_call: TRBJ2-1; v_call: TRBV7-2; cdr3_aa: CASSSPAGGKSSYIEQFF
j_call: TRBJ1-2; v_call: TRBV12-3/TRBV12-4; cdr3_aa: CASGFGRQNSTF
j_call: TRBJ2-1; v_call: TRBV29-1; cdr3_aa: CSVEPPPGTGNEQFF
j_call: TRBJ2-3; v_call: TRBV14; cdr3_aa: CASSPFWDTQYF
j_call: TRBJ2-7; v_call: TRBV7-6; cdr3_aa: CASSSYRAGEQYF
j_call: TRBJ1-1; v_call: TRBV9; cdr3_aa: CASSEGGQGNTEAFF
j_call: TRBJ1-1; v_call: TRBV20-1; cdr3_aa: CRGVGDKNTEAFF
j_call: TRBJ2-1; v_call: TRBV29-1; cdr3_aa: CSVGPAGLGEQFF
j_call: TRBJ2-3; v_call: TRBV3-1; cdr3_aa: CASSQDRGFTQYF
j_call: TRBJ2-7; v_call: TRBV2; cdr3_aa: CARSFGSAYEQYF